The clone carrying this TCR beta chain was found once. Its target is not known. The V segment lost 2 bases and the J segment 5 bases; nucleotides outside the gene matches: 8. Germline assignment: CDR1 LGHNA and CDR2 YNFKEQ. CDR3 length: 16 amino acids. Measured with immunoSEQ multiplex PCR; TCRdb has only the in-frame clones, and not every one. This table holds about 200,000 clones, 55% to 85% found once. About 2 micrograms of genomic DNA from cryopreserved PBMCs went into TCR beta libraries. The sample originates from a study of cytotoxic CD8 clonotypes in ibrutinib-treated CLL. The study, taken as a whole, reports: Against age-matched healthy donors, baseline clonality ran higher and tracked circulating CD8+ T-cell counts. Public clonotypes were seen rarely and were contracted or stable on treatment.

The rearrangement uses TRBV4-2 and TRBJ2-2; 7 bases are a match to TRBD2. The sequences come from PBMCs, collected after 24 months of ibrutinib treatment. This TCR came from a human donor with chronic lymphocytic leukemia. The CDR3 DNA sequence: TGTGCCAGCAGCCAACCCCTAGGGAGGGAAACCGGGGAGCTGTTTTTT. Translated: CASSQPLGRETGELFF.